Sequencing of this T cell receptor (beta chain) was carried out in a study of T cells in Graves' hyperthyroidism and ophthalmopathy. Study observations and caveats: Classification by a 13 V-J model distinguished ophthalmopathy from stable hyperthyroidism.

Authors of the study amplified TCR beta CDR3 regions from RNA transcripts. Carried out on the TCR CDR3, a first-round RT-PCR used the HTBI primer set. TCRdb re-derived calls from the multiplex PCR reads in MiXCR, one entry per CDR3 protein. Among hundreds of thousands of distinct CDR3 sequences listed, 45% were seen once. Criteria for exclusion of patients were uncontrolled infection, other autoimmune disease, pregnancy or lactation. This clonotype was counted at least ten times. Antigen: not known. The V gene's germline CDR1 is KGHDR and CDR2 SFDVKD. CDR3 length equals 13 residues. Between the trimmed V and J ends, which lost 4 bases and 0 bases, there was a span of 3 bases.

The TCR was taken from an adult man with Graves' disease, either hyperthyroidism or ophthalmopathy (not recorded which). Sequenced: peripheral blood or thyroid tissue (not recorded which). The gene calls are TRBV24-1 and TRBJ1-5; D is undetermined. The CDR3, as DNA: TGTGCCACCAGTGACTATAGCAATCAGCCCCAGCATTTT. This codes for CATSDYSNQPQHF.